Given below is one TCR beta chain in context. Its antigen is currently unknown. These data originate in a study of regulatory T cells in long-lasting Graves disease. Sample time point: persistent/refractory GD, antithyroid drugs over 5 years with positive TRAb. The TCR library was made from RNA extracted from PBMCs. For TCR beta, libraries came from iRepertoire HTBI primers and Arm-PCR of CDR3 regions. Original data processing: Across all samples, more than 60 TRBV segments and 15 or so TRBJ segments were identified. TCRdb fed the multiplex PCR reads into MiXCR, producing one record per CDR3 protein. Here the V and J calls rest on TCRdb's processing, not on the authors' analysis. The sample records almost 350,000 distinct CDR3 sequences, roughly a fifth being singletons. The CDR3 extends over 15 amino acids. The germline V and J ends were trimmed by 0 bases and 8 bases, with 15 bases remaining between them. Germline values: CDR1 SGDLS, CDR2 YYNGEE.

Study-wide points: Lower TCR diversity was seen in persistent Graves' patients than in newly diagnosed ones. It was peripheral blood alone, not thyroid tissue, that was studied. Persistent disease was characterized by preferential usage of TRBV28, TRBJ1-2 and TRBJ2-5.

The chain joins TRBV9 to TRBJ2-1; a possible D gene is TRBD2 (5 bases). The TCR was taken from a female donor with Graves disease. Sequenced material: peripheral blood mononuclear cells (PBMCs), taken when the disease was refractory, from a patient treated with antithyroid drugs. The CDR3 nucleotides read TGTGCCAGCAGCGTAGGAGGAGGAGCGGAAGATGAGCAGTTCTTC. Encoded protein: CASSVGGGAEDEQFF.